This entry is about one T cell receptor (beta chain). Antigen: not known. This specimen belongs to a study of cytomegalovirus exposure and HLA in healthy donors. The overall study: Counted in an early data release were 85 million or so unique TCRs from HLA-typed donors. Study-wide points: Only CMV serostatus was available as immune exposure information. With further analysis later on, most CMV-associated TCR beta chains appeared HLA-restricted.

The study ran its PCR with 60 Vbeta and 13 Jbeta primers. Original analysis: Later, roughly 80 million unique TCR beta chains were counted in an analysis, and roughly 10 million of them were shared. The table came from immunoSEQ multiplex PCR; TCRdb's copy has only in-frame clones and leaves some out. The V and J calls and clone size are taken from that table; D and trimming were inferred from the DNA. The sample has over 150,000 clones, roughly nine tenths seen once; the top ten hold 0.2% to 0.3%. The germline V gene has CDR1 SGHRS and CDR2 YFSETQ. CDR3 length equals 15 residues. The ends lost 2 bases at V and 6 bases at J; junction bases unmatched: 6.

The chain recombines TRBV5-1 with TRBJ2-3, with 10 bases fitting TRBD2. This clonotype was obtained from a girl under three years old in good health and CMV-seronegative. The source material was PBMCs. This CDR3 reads CASSFSGRASDTQYF. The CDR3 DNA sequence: TGCGCCAGCAGCTTCAGCGGGAGGGCCTCGGATACGCAGTATTTT.